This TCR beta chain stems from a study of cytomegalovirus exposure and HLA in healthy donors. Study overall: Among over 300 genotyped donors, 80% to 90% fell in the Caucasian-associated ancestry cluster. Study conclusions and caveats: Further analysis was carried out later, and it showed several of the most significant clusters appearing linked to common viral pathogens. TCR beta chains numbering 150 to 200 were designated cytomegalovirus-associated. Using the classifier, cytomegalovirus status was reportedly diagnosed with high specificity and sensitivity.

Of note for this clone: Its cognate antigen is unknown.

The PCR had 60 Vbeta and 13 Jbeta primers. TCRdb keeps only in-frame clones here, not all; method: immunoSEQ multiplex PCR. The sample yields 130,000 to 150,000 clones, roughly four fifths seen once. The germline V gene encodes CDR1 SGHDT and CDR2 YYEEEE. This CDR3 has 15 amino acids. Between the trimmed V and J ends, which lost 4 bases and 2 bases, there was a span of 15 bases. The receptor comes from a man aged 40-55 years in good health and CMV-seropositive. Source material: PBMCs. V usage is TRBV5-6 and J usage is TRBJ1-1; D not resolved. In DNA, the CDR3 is TGTGCCAGCAGCCCGTACCCGCAGGTAAACACTGAAGCTTTCTTT. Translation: CASSPYPQVNTEAFF.